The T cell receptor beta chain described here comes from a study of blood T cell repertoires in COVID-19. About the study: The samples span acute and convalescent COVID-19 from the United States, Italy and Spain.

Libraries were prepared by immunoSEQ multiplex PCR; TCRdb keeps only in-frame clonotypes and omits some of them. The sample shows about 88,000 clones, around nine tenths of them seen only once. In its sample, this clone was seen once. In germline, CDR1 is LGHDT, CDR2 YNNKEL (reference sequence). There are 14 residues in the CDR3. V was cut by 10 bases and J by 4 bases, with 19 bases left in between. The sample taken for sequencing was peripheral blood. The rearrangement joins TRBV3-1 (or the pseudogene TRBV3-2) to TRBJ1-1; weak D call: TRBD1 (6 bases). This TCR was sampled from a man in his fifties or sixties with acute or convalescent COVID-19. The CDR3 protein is CATSREGGATEAFF. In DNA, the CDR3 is TGTGCCACTAGCCGTGAAGGGGGGGCCACTGAAGCTTTCTTT.